Following are 26 T cell receptor beta chains from one sample sequenced in a study of control samples from healthy donors and cancer patients (dated by TCRdb to 2020 to 2022). Preparation of the library involved the immunoSEQ multiplex PCR assay. Here the immuneACCESS table is served through TCRdb, limited to in-frame sequences with V and J called. Missing clones are a known gap in these copies; in checked studies unresolved V genes cover under half, and the rest lacks a known reason. In this sample the table shows over 100,000 clones, nearly 90% of which occur a single time. Jointly, the top ten make up more than 2.5% of the sample. Sequencing was carried out using blood. Receptors originate from a man aged 45-60 years in good health.

The rearrangement links TRBV11-2 to TRBJ2-3, with a weak D call TRBD2 (5 bases). The germline gives CDR1 SGHAT, CDR2 FQNNGV. V lost 5 bases, J lost 1 base, and 13 bases lay in between. The CDR3 is 15 amino acids. The CDR3 region is CASSPQPGGTDTQYF. The CDR3, as DNA: TGTGCCAGCAGCCCTCAACCCGGGGGCACAGATACGCAGTATTTT.

V gene TRBV7-7 combines with J gene TRBJ2-7; no definite D call. Germline V gene data show CDR1 as SSHAT and CDR2 as FNYEAQ (reference sequence). CDR3 length equals 12 residues. V lost 5 bases to trimming and J lost 3 bases, with 8 bases between them. CDR3 in amino acids: CASSADGYEQYF. As DNA, the CDR3 is TGTGCCAGCAGCGCGGACGGCTACGAGCAGTACTTC. The whole variable domain, filled in from reference TRBV7-7 and TRBJ2-7, reads GAGVSQSPRYKVTKRGQDVTLRCDPISSHATLYWYQQALGQGPEFLTYFNYEAQPDKSGLPSDRFSAERPEGSISTLTIQRTEQRDSAMYRCASSADGYEQYFGPGTRLTVT.

The chain uses TRBV4-1 and TRBJ1-5; possible D gene TRBD1, 6 bases. Germline loops: CDR1 MGHRA, CDR2 YSYEKL. V lost 0 bases and J lost 6, with 18 bases in between. The CDR3 length is 17 residues. The CDR3 DNA follows: TGCGCCAGCAGCCAAGACCCCAGGGCAGGGGTGGTTCAGCCCCAGCATTTT. Encoded protein: CASSQDPRAGVVQPQHF.

The rearrangement uses TRBV2 and TRBJ1-6, with D maybe TRBD1 (6 bases). Germline CDR1 SNHLY, CDR2 FYNNEI. The CDR3 sequence is 13 residues long. Trimming removed 7 bases from V and 8 bases from J, with 12 bases in between. The CDR3 region has the DNA TGTGCCAGCAAGCAGGGGAGGTATTCACCCCTCCACTTT. Its protein is CASKQGRYSPLHF.

V is TRBV7-3 and J is TRBJ2-5; 7 bases align to TRBD1. The J segment lost 4 bases and the V segment lost 4 bases, leaving 3 bases of the junction unmatched. Germline CDR1 and CDR2: SGHTA and FQGTGA. This CDR3 is 13 amino acids long. CDR3: CASSSRGRETQYF. The CDR3 DNA is TGTGCCAGCAGCTCGAGGGGGCGAGAGACCCAGTACTTC.

This clone appeared a single time. The rearrangement uses TRBV11-2 and TRBJ1-2, with 7 bases identical to TRBD1. The CDR3 runs 14 residues. CDR1 and CDR2 (germline): SGHAT, FQNNGV. The ends lost 5 bases at V and 4 bases at J; junction bases unmatched: 7. CDR3 protein: CASSQGQATYGYTF. In DNA, the CDR3 is TGTGCCAGCAGCCAAGGACAGGCCACCTATGGCTACACCTTC.

This clone has only one observation. The J gene is TRBJ2-5, the V gene TRBV5-1, with 7 nucleotides matching TRBD1. Germline V gene lookup returns CDR1 SGHRS and CDR2 YFSETQ. The CDR3 runs 13 residues. V trimming: 3 bases; J trimming: 3 bases; junction bases outside the gene matches: 2. The CDR3 is CASSSTGEETQYF. As DNA, the CDR3 is TGCGCCAGCAGCTCCACAGGGGAAGAGACCCAGTACTTC.

This clone has only a few counts. The chain carries TRBV3-1 (or the pseudogene TRBV3-2) and TRBJ2-3; weak D call: TRBD1 (7 bases). V lost 4 bases to trimming and J lost 0 bases, with 11 bases between them. Germline values: CDR1 LGHDT, CDR2 YNNKEL (reference sequence). CDR3 length: 15 residues. Here the CDR3 DNA reads TGTGCCAGCAGCCCGACAGGGACTAGCACAGATACGCAGTATTTT. Translated: CASSPTGTSTDTQYF.

This chain uses TRBV15 with TRBJ1-4, with D perhaps matching TRBD1 (6 bases). Germline V gene lookup returns CDR1 LNHNV and CDR2 YYDKDF (reference sequence). The CDR3 has 16 amino acids. Trimming cost V 3 bases and J 6 bases, with 17 bases left between them. CDR3 sequence reads: CATSSLLARGDEKLFF. The CDR3 DNA sequence: TGTGCCACCAGCAGCCTTTTGGCCAGGGGAGATGAAAAACTGTTTTTT. The entire variable domain, with the rest obtained from reference TRBV15 and TRBJ1-4, is as follows: DAMVIQNPRYQVTQFGKPVTLSCSQTLNHNVMYWYQQKSSQAPKLLFHYYDKDFNNEADTPDNFQSRRPNTSFCFLDIRSPGLGDTAMYLCATSSLLARGDEKLFFGSGTQLSVL.

The chain couples TRBV30 to TRBJ1-3, with D perhaps matching TRBD1 (5 bases). CDR3 length: 17 amino acids. Per the germline V gene, CDR1 is GTSNPN and CDR2 is SVGIG (reference sequence). Trimming pared 1 base from V and 1 base from J, leaving 17 bases between. The CDR3 here is CAWSAYPGTPSGNTIYF. Written as DNA, the CDR3 is TGTGCCTGGAGTGCCTACCCCGGGACCCCGTCTGGAAACACCATATATTTT.

The CDR3 sequence is CASSSQRGGGAGETQYF. As DNA, the CDR3 is TGTGCCAGCAGCTCTCAGCGGGGCGGGGGTGCAGGAGAGACCCAGTACTTC. The chain carries TRBV7-9 and TRBJ2-5; TRBD2 aligns across 7 bases. CDR1 SEHNR and CDR2 FQNEAQ come from the germline V gene (reference sequence). Unmatched junction bases numbered 15, after V lost 4 bases and J lost 4 bases. This CDR3 spans 17 amino acids. Full variable domain (outside the CDR3, taken from reference TRBV7-9 and TRBJ2-5): DTGVSQNPRHKITKRGQNVTFRCDPISEHNRLYWYRQTLGQGPEFLTYFQNEAQLEKSRLLSDRFSAERPKGSFSTLEIQRTEQGDSAMYLCASSSQRGGGAGETQYFGPGTRLLVL.

The V gene is TRBV12-2, the J gene TRBJ2-5; the table's D call, TRBD1, was not checked against the DNA. TRBV12-2 is described as a pseudogene. The CDR3 loop spans 22 amino acids. In nucleotides, the CDR3 is TGTGCAAGTCGAGTCCCCGTTCCGTTTCTCCCCAGAGACAGGGGAGTCCAAGAGACCCAGTACTTC. It codes for CASRVPVPFLPRDRGVQETQYF.

This clone has just one count. The chain couples TRBV6-2 or TRBV6-3 to TRBJ1-2, with 9 bases lining up with TRBD1. Germline CDR1 MNHEY, CDR2 SVGEGT. With V trimmed by 6 bases and J by 3 bases, 11 bases remained unmatched. The CDR3 is 16 residues long. CDR3 sequence: CASSYNRGLRDYGYTF. The CDR3, as DNA: TGTGCCAGCAGCTATAACAGGGGGCTAAGAGACTATGGCTACACCTTC.

This clone has only a few counts. The V call is TRBV7-3, the J call TRBJ1-6, with 7 bases identical to TRBD1. The CDR3 contains 14 residues. CDR1 is SGHTA and CDR2 is FQGTGA in the germline V gene. The J segment lost 6 bases and the V segment lost 2 bases, leaving 1 base of the junction unmatched. CDR3 sequence reads: CASSLGTANSPLHF. The CDR3 DNA is TGTGCCAGCAGCTTAGGGACAGCTAATTCACCCCTCCACTTT. Complete variable domain (other parts from reference TRBV7-3 and TRBJ1-6): GAGVSQTPSNKVTEKGKYVELRCDPISGHTALYWYRQSLGQGPEFLIYFQGTGAADDSGLPNDRFFAVRPEGSVSTLKIQRTERGDSAVYLCASSLGTANSPLHFGNGTRLTVT.

The rearrangement uses TRBV10-3 and TRBJ2-7; tentatively, D is TRBD1 (5 bases). The germline CDR1 and CDR2 sequences are ENHRY and SYGVKD. The CDR3 totals 13 residues. The V gene lost 10 bases and the J gene lost 4 bases, with 17 bases spanning the gap. This CDR3 is CATWPTGAYEQYF. The DNA of the CDR3 is TGTGCCACCTGGCCAACTGGGGCTTACGAGCAGTACTTC.

The rearrangement links TRBV28 to TRBJ2-2, with D unresolved. The CDR3 has 13 amino acids. The ends were cut back, 8 bases at V and 0 bases at J, with 7 bases in the middle. Germline V gene sequence: CDR1 MDHEN, CDR2 SYDVKM. The CDR3 spells CASVQSNTGELFF. As DNA, the CDR3 is TGTGCCAGCGTTCAGTCGAACACCGGGGAGCTGTTTTTT. The variable domain in full, completed from reference TRBV28 and TRBJ2-2, reads DVKVTQSSRYLVKRTGEKVFLECVQDMDHENMFWYRQDPGLGLRLIYFSYDVKMKEKGDIPEGYSVSREKKERFSLILESASTNQTSMYLCASVQSNTGELFFGEGSRLTVL.

The chain employs TRBV13 and TRBJ2-5; perhaps TRBD2 as D (6 bases). V lost 5 bases, J lost 2 bases, and 21 bases lay in between. The CDR3 has 17 amino acids. Germline-derived CDR1 and CDR2 are PRHDT and FYEKMQ (reference sequence). The CDR3 sequence: CASSPSGTRGLQETQYF. Here the CDR3 DNA reads TGTGCCAGCAGCCCGTCGGGAACTCGGGGACTTCAAGAGACCCAGTACTTC. The entire variable domain, with the rest obtained from reference TRBV13 and TRBJ2-5, is as follows: AAGVIQSPRHLIKEKRETATLKCYPIPRHDTVYWYQQGPGQDPQFLISFYEKMQSDKGSIPDRFSAQQFSDYHSELNMSSLELGDSALYFCASSPSGTRGLQETQYFGPGTRLLVL.

This clone has a single count. J is TRBJ1-6 and V is TRBV3-1 (or the pseudogene TRBV3-2); tentative D call: TRBD1 (6 bases). Deletions cut 8 bases from V and 6 bases from J, with 23 bases between. Germline V gene lookup returns CDR1 LGHDT and CDR2 YNNKEL (reference sequence). The CDR3 length is 17 residues. CDR3 in DNA: TGTGCCAGCGGAACATTGCCTGGACAGAGGGGTAATTCACCCCTCCACTTT. Translated: CASGTLPGQRGNSPLHF.

The rearrangement joins TRBV5-1 to TRBJ2-5; the match to TRBD1 covers 7 bases. CDR3 length: 19 residues. The trim removed 4 bases at V and 1 base at J, leaving 19 bases unmatched. Germline V gene sequence: CDR1 SGHRS, CDR2 YFSETQ. CDR3 sequence reads: CASSAYVTSQRGPQETQYF. In nucleotides, the CDR3 is TGCGCCAGCAGCGCCTATGTTACCAGCCAGAGGGGGCCCCAAGAGACCCAGTACTTC.

The CDR3 reads CASSRPGTVNYGYTF. In nucleotides, the CDR3 is TGTGCCAGCAGCCGTCCCGGGACGGTGAACTATGGCTACACCTTC. V is TRBV11-2 and J is TRBJ1-2; a possible D gene is TRBD1 (5 bases). This CDR3 has 15 residues. V was shortened by 5 bases and J by 2 bases, with 15 bases between the two germline ends. Germline values: CDR1 SGHAT, CDR2 FQNNGV.

This chain uses TRBV14 with TRBJ1-4; possibly TRBD1 for D (5 bases). The CDR3 consists of 15 residues. The V gene lost 3 bases and the J gene lost 7 bases, with 15 bases spanning the gap. Per germline, CDR1 SGHDN and CDR2 FVKESK. The CDR3 here is CASSQDQGFGEKLFF. CDR3 nucleotide sequence: TGTGCCAGCAGCCAGGATCAGGGATTCGGTGAAAAACTGTTTTTT.

V usage is TRBV6-5 and J usage is TRBJ1-1; D is uncertain. Germline CDR1 MNHEY, CDR2 SVGAGI. Trimming cost V 5 bases and J 1 base, with 14 bases left between them. There are 15 residues in the CDR3. CDR3 nucleotide sequence: TGTGCCAGCAGTCCCCGTCGGGTGGCGAACACTGAAGCTTTCTTT. This gives the protein CASSPRRVANTEAFF.

The chain recombines TRBV5-6 with TRBJ1-2; 8 positions match TRBD1. The trim removed 4 bases at V and 3 bases at J, leaving 8 bases unmatched. In germline, CDR1 is SGHDT, CDR2 YYEEEE. There are 15 residues in the CDR3. CDR3 in amino acids: CASSIQGAYDYGYTF. CDR3 sequence (DNA): TGTGCCAGCAGCATTCAGGGGGCCTACGACTATGGCTACACCTTC.

V is TRBV24-1 and J is TRBJ2-5, with 8 bases fitting TRBD1. In germline, CDR1 is KGHDR, CDR2 SFDVKD. J was trimmed by 2 bases and V by 4 bases; bases with no gene match: 5. This CDR3 has 15 amino acids. CDR3: CATSDPRQGQETQYF. Written as DNA, the CDR3 is TGTGCCACCAGTGACCCCCGACAGGGGCAAGAGACCCAGTACTTC.

The CDR3: CAISEGDEAFF. The CDR3 region has the DNA TGTGCCATCAGTGAGGGAGATGAAGCTTTCTTT. V usage is TRBV10-3 and J usage is TRBJ1-1; D uncertain. The CDR3 sequence is 11 residues long. The germline CDR1 and CDR2 sequences are ENHRY and SYGVKD. V was trimmed by 2 bases and J by 7 bases, leaving 5 bases between them.

The chain couples TRBV5-4 to TRBJ1-1; D is ambiguous. Germline V gene lookup returns CDR1 SGHNT and CDR2 YYREEE (reference sequence). This CDR3 spans 16 amino acids. V gave up 0 bases and J gave up 3 bases, with 15 bases separating them. CDR3 DNA sequence: TGTGCCAGCAGCTTGGGAACCGTCAACCCGGACACTGAAGCTTTCTTT. It is translated as CASSLGTVNPDTEAFF.